This T cell receptor beta chain originates from a study of CD8 T cells in Susac syndrome. Turning to the study itself: At the time their blood was drawn, patients with Susac syndrome were either therapy-naive, on corticosteroids (with some of them also receiving intravenous immunoglobulin), or on intravenous immunoglobulin alone.

The CDR3 sequence is 16 residues long. CDR1 and CDR2 (germline): LNHDA, SQIVND (reference sequence). Trimming removed 4 bases from V and 3 bases from J; junction bases left unmatched: 7. Random hexamers were used to reverse transcribe the RNA input (roughly 0.5 to 1 ug). Via MiXCR, TCRdb re-called the immunoSEQ multiplex PCR reads, giving one row per CDR3 protein. The sample contains roughly 190,000 distinct CDR3 sequences, 91% of which appear only once. The T cells that were sequenced for TCR beta were CD8+ and CD4+ cells from blood. Purification of the CD8+ and CD4+ T cells relied on negative isolation, and TEMRA cells underwent FACS enrichment.

The chain links TRBV19 to TRBJ1-5; 9 bases are shared with TRBD1. The TCR sequence derives from a human donor with Susac syndrome. Specimen: CD4+ T cells from PBMCs. CDR3 sequence (DNA): TGTGCCAGTAGTAAGTGGGGACAGGGTAACAATCAGCCCCAGCATTTT. Translating it yields CASSKWGQGNNQPQHF.